Below are 21 T cell receptor beta chains sequenced from a single sample in a study of graft-versus-host responses after intestinal transplantation. Their antigen targets remain unknown. TCRdb's copy holds only in-frame clones and misses some; the assay was immunoSEQ multiplex PCR. The data contain 80,000 to 100,000 clones, over 80% of them singletons. Specimen: unstimulated CD8+ T cells sorted from spleen or lymph node cells, collected before intestinal transplant. All receptors derive from a human donor who received an intestinal transplant.

The chain employs TRBV27 and TRBJ1-2, with 7 nucleotides matching TRBD1. The CDR3 is 15 amino acids. The V gene end was trimmed by 2 bases and the J gene end by 5 bases; junction bases not matched to a gene: 8. CDR1 is MNHEY and CDR2 is SMNVEV in the germline V gene (reference sequence). CDR3 protein: CASSLTGAVGYGYTF. Here the CDR3 DNA reads TGTGCCAGCAGTTTAACAGGGGCGGTCGGGTATGGCTACACCTTC.

V usage is TRBV10-3 and J usage is TRBJ2-7; TRBD1 matches 10 bases. The CDR3 has 15 amino acids. J gave up 1 base and V 0 bases, and 0 bases lay outside the gene matches. CDR1 and CDR2 from the germline V gene are ENHRY and SYGVKD. In DNA, the CDR3 is TGTGCCATCAGTGAGTCGGGACAGGGGTCCTACGAGCAGTACTTC. Its translation is CAISESGQGSYEQYF.

The chain recombines TRBV4-2 with TRBJ2-5; TRBD2 agrees at 10 bases. Trimming removed 0 bases from V and 2 bases from J; junction bases left unmatched: 6. This CDR3 has 17 residues. Germline assignment: CDR1 LGHNA and CDR2 YNFKEQ. The CDR3 nucleotides read TGTGCCAGCAGCCAAGAGGGTAGCGGGGGGTTTCAAGAGACCCAGTACTTC. Residues: CASSQEGSGGFQETQYF.

V usage is TRBV4-1 and J usage is TRBJ1-2; TRBD1 aligns across 8 bases. The germline CDR1 and CDR2 sequences are MGHRA and YSYEKL. CDR3 length: 17 residues. V shed 2 bases, J shed 3 bases, and the junction held 11 bases outside the gene matches. For the CDR3, the DNA is TGCGCCAGCAGCCAAAGGTATCTCGGACAGGGAGACTATGGCTACACCTTC. It translates to CASSQRYLGQGDYGYTF.

The rearrangement joins TRBV2 to TRBJ2-7; TRBD1 aligns across 7 bases. Germline-derived CDR1 and CDR2 are SNHLY and FYNNEI. CDR3 length: 15 residues. Trimming cost V 3 bases and J 3 bases; bases outside gene matches: 8. The CDR3 spells CASSDDEGTDYEQYF. The DNA for the CDR3 is TGTGCCAGCAGTGATGATGAGGGGACAGACTACGAGCAGTACTTC.

This clone was counted once. The rearrangement joins TRBV5-1 to TRBJ2-3; D gene uncertain. The germline V and J ends were trimmed by 0 bases and 0 bases, with 5 bases remaining between them. This CDR3 is 14 amino acids long. Looked up from germline, CDR1 is SGHRS and CDR2 is YFSETQ. CDR3 in DNA: TGCGCCAGCAGCTTGGAGTCTAGCACAGATACGCAGTATTTT. This sequence encodes CASSLESSTDTQYF. Using reference TRBV5-1 and TRBJ2-3 for the parts outside the CDR3, the full variable domain is KAGVTQTPRYLIKTRGQQVTLSCSPISGHRSVSWYQQTPGQGLQFLFEYFSETQRNKGNFPGRFSGRQFSNSRSEMNVSTLELGDSALYLCASSLESSTDTQYFGPGTRLTVL.

In nucleotides, the CDR3 is TGTGCCAGCAGCCAGTTTCCGGACAAGACCTCAACTAATGAAAAACTGTTTTTT. It specifies CASSQFPDKTSTNEKLFF. The chain uses TRBV11-3 and TRBJ1-4, with a tentative D call TRBD1 (5 bases). The ends were cut back, 5 bases at V and 0 bases at J, with 19 bases in the middle. Germline V gene data show CDR1 as SGHNT and CDR2 as YENEEA. CDR3 size: 18 residues.

J is TRBJ2-1 and V is TRBV27; perhaps TRBD1 as D (6 bases). The CDR3 spans 12 residues. Per germline, CDR1 MNHEY and CDR2 SMNVEV (reference sequence). V dropped 2 bases and J dropped 11 bases, with 10 bases sitting between them. CDR3 loop: CASSLRDNKQFF. In DNA form, the CDR3 reads TGTGCCAGCAGTTTACGGGACAACAAGCAGTTCTTC.

V gene TRBV11-2 combines with J gene TRBJ2-7; possible D gene TRBD1, 5 bases. CDR3 length: 14 amino acids. With 1 base removed from V and 4 bases from J, the gap between germline ends came to 11 bases. From germline, CDR1 is SGHAT and CDR2 FQNNGV. The CDR3 nucleotides are TGTGCCAGCAGCTTAGCCGCACGACAGTACGAGCAGTACTTC. This sequence encodes CASSLAARQYEQYF.

The chain carries TRBV25-1 and TRBJ2-7; D gene unclear. The CDR3 consists of 10 residues. Germline V CDR1 and CDR2: MGHDK, SYGVNS. V lost 4 bases and J 4 bases, leaving 2 bases between the germline ends. The CDR3 reads CASSGYEQYF. CDR3 nucleotides: TGTGCCAGCAGTGGGTACGAGCAGTACTTC.

DNA for the CDR3: TGTGCCAGCACCCAGGGGGCAGGTTACAATGAGCAGTTCTTC. It yields the protein CASTQGAGYNEQFF. The chain recombines TRBV28 with TRBJ2-1, with 8 bases aligning to TRBD1. Germline V CDR1 and CDR2: MDHEN, SYDVKM. CDR3 length: 14 amino acids. Unmatched junction bases numbered 6, after V lost 7 bases and J lost 4 bases.

The V call is TRBV28, the J call TRBJ1-2; 7 nucleotides align to TRBD1. The V and J ends lost 3 bases and 6 bases, in that order; junction bases with no gene match: 16. Germline V gene sequence: CDR1 MDHEN, CDR2 SYDVKM. CDR3 length: 17 amino acids. CDR3 DNA sequence: TGTGCCAGCAGTTTTAGGGGGCGTACAGGGGACAAGGATGGCTACACCTTC. Translated, it gives CASSFRGRTGDKDGYTF.

Only a few counts were recorded for this clone. This rearrangement joins TRBV2 to TRBJ2-6; D may correspond to TRBD1 or TRBD2 (6 bases each). Trimming took 8 bases from V and 2 from J, leaving 10 bases between them. This CDR3 has 14 residues. Per germline, CDR1 SNHLY and CDR2 FYNNEI. This chain's CDR3 is CASFRGAGANVLTF. The CDR3 nucleotides are TGTGCCAGCTTTAGGGGGGCTGGGGCCAACGTCCTGACTTTC.

The chain recombines TRBV6-5 with TRBJ2-5, with D maybe TRBD2 (5 bases). This CDR3 has 13 residues. V dropped 0 bases and J dropped 5 bases, with 7 bases sitting between them. From germline, CDR1 is MNHEY and CDR2 SVGAGI. This chain's CDR3 is CASSYSGVETQYF. The CDR3 coding sequence is TGTGCCAGCAGTTACTCCGGGGTGGAGACCCAGTACTTC.

The chain carries TRBV6-5 and TRBJ1-3; possible D gene TRBD1, 6 bases. This CDR3 has 15 residues. Deletions cut 6 bases from V and 0 bases from J, with 12 bases between. Germline V gives CDR1 MNHEY, CDR2 SVGAGI. CDR3 nucleotide sequence: TGTGCCAGCAGGTCCGGGACAAACTCTGGAAACACCATATATTTT. As protein: CASRSGTNSGNTIYF.

V is TRBV5-6 and J is TRBJ2-5; 10 positions agree with TRBD1. The CDR3 is 17 residues long. The germline V gene encodes CDR1 SGHDT and CDR2 YYEEEE. V was pared by 0 bases and J by 4 bases, with 9 bases of the junction left unmatched. The CDR3 DNA is TGTGCCAGCAGCTTGGATGTGACAGGGGGCGTGGGAGAGACCCAGTACTTC. Its translation: CASSLDVTGGVGETQYF.

V is TRBV7-3 and J is TRBJ2-1; TRBD1 or TRBD2 may be the D gene (6 bases each). V lost 5 bases to trimming and J lost 8 bases, with 16 bases between them. Germline V gives CDR1 SGHTA, CDR2 FQGTGA. The CDR3 runs 14 residues. The CDR3 loop is CASSPGGPGDEQFF. DNA for the CDR3: TGTGCCAGCAGCCCTGGGGGGCCCGGAGATGAGCAGTTCTTC.

The table lists this clone with a count of one. The identical CDR3 is also encoded by other nucleotide sequences in the sample. The chain combines TRBV5-1 with TRBJ2-5; a weak D match, TRBD2 (6 bases). The germline V and J ends were trimmed by 4 bases and 4 bases, with 14 bases remaining between them. The CDR3 is made up of 14 amino acids. Germline CDR1 reads SGHRS; CDR2 reads YFSETQ. The CDR3 loop is CASSLVEGGETQYF. Here the CDR3 DNA reads TGCGCCAGCAGCCTGGTAGAGGGAGGAGAGACCCAGTACTTC. Supplemented by reference TRBV5-1 and TRBJ2-5, the full variable domain reads KAGVTQTPRYLIKTRGQQVTLSCSPISGHRSVSWYQQTPGQGLQFLFEYFSETQRNKGNFPGRFSGRQFSNSRSEMNVSTLELGDSALYLCASSLVEGGETQYFGPGTRLLVL.

This chain uses TRBV29-1 with TRBJ2-7; 7 bases fit TRBD1. CDR1 SQVTM and CDR2 ANQGSEA come from the germline V gene. V dropped 2 bases and J dropped 2; count of bases not matched to a gene: 6. CDR3 size: 14 residues. CDR3 region: CSVESGTDTYEQYF. CDR3 nucleotide sequence: TGCAGCGTTGAATCTGGGACAGACACCTACGAGCAGTACTTC.

CDR3 nucleotide sequence: TGTGCCAGCATCAAGGGGACCTTAGACTATGGCTACACCTTC. This encodes CASIKGTLDYGYTF. This sequence joins TRBV28 and TRBJ1-2; D possibly corresponds to TRBD1 (5 bases). The V end lost 7 bases, the J end lost 3 bases, and 15 bases lay between the germline ends. The CDR3 spans 14 residues. Germline CDR1 is MDHEN and CDR2 is SYDVKM.

Comment on this clone: In the same sample, other DNA sequences code for this CDR3. The rearrangement uses TRBV5-4 and TRBJ1-5; D is possibly TRBD1 (5 bases). Germline V gene data show CDR1 as SGHNT and CDR2 as YYREEE (reference sequence). The CDR3 extends over 14 amino acids. V shed 1 base and J shed 1 base, with 6 bases lying between them. For the CDR3, the DNA is TGTGCCAGCAGCTTGTGGGGGAGCAATCAGCCCCAGCATTTT. It is translated as CASSLWGSNQPQHF.